This record covers a single TCR beta chain. Its cognate antigen is unknown. A single record per CDR3 protein comes from TCRdb applying MiXCR to the RT-PCR reads. This table holds about 500,000 distinct CDR3 sequences, more than 15% found once. V was shortened by 1 base and J by 5 bases, with 8 bases between the two germline ends. Per the germline V gene, CDR1 is MGHDK and CDR2 is SYGVNS. This CDR3 spans 13 amino acids. This record comes from a study of response to subunit inactivated influenza vaccine. The study, taken as a whole, reports: Every seasonal influenza vaccination brings in few new T cells, the authors suggested.

The TCR sequence derives from a man aged 50 to 69 who received an inactivated influenza vaccine. V usage is TRBV25-1 and J usage is TRBJ1-2; D not resolved. The input for sequencing was CD4+ T cells sorted from PBMCs, taken roughly 24 months after vaccination. This CDR3 is CASSEFLGYGYTF. CDR3 in DNA: TGTGCCAGCAGTGAATTCCTAGGGTATGGCTACACCTTC.